A selection of T cell receptor beta chains follows, all from one sample in a study of T cells in tumors after PD-1 blockade. Assay used: immunoSEQ multiplex PCR; TCRdb lists only in-frame clones, some missing. The sample holds around 60,000 clones, about 82% seen once. The sequences come from PBMCs, collected before anti-PD-1 treatment. The receptor set was obtained from a human donor with basal cell carcinoma. Both conserved end residues are part of each CDR3. Fields, in order: CDR3 DNA, CDR3 protein, D gene, J gene, clone size, V gene. D genes are given only for firm matches. Size is stated for part of the rows, as once, few or many counts, or as a class when the clone is expanded.

TGTGCCAGCAGTTTTCGGGGGGCTGGTGGCTACACCTTC | CASSFRGAGGYTF | . | TRBJ1-2 | . | TRBV27
TGTGCCAGCAGTGAGTCTGTGGGGAGGGGGCTTGGTGGCTACACCTTC | CASSESVGRGLGGYTF | TRBD1 | TRBJ1-2 | . | TRBV6-1
TGTGCCAGCAGCACATTACTGGGGGCATCGACTGAAGCTTTCTTT | CASSTLLGASTEAFF | . | TRBJ1-1 | . | TRBV7-9
TGTGCCAGCTCACCCCGGACTAGCGGGGCCAATGAGCAGTTCTTC | CASSPRTSGANEQFF | TRBD2 | TRBJ2-1 | few | TRBV18
TGCGCCAGCAGCCAACCCGGGACTAGCGGGGGGGCCGGCATTCAGTACTTC | CASSQPGTSGGAGIQYF | TRBD2 | TRBJ2-4 | . | TRBV4-1
TGTGCCATCAGGCCAGAGAATTCACCCCTCCACTTT | CAIRPENSPLHF | . | TRBJ1-6 | . | TRBV10-3
TGCGCCAGCAGCTTGATAGTCAACGGCGAAGCTTTCTTT | CASSLIVNGEAFF | . | TRBJ1-1 | . | TRBV5-1
TGTGCCAGCGCCAAGACGGCGGCCGGGGAGCTGTTTTTT | CASAKTAAGELFF | . | TRBJ2-2 | . | TRBV21-1
TGTGCCAGCAGCCCCGGGGGAGGGGGGGCCTACGAGCAGTACTTC | CASSPGGGGAYEQYF | . | TRBJ2-7 | once | TRBV7-9
TGTGCCAGTAGTCCGGAGCACTATGGCTACACCTTC | CASSPEHYGYTF | . | TRBJ1-2 | . | TRBV19
TGTGCCAGCAGTGCGGTAAACCGACAGGGTCGGAACACTGAAGCTTTCTTT | CASSAVNRQGRNTEAFF | TRBD1 | TRBJ1-1 | . | TRBV6-1
TGTGCCAGCAGCTTAGTTGGTCTAGGCCTCTACAATGAGCAGTTCTTC | CASSLVGLGLYNEQFF | . | TRBJ2-1 | few | TRBV11-3
TGTGCCAGCAGACCAACTAGTGCGACAAAGACCCAGTACTTC | CASRPTSATKTQYF | . | TRBJ2-5 | . | TRBV3-1/TRBV3-2
TGTGCCAGCAGTGACAGGAATACGCAGTATTTT | CASSDRNTQYF | . | TRBJ2-3 | . | TRBV6-1
TGTGCCAGCAGTGAAGCAGGTGGCTACACCTTC | CASSEAGGYTF | . | TRBJ1-2 | . | TRBV6-1
TGTGCCAGCAGCTTAGCCAGGGGCGGCGGCTACACCTTC | CASSLARGGGYTF | . | TRBJ1-2 | . | TRBV7-8
TGTGCCAGCACCGGCAGCTACAATGAGCAGTTCTTC | CASTGSYNEQFF | . | TRBJ2-1 | . | TRBV6-5
TGTGCCTGGAGAGCGGACCAGGGCTGGAATTCACCCCTCCACTTT | CAWRADQGWNSPLHF | . | TRBJ1-6 | . | TRBV30
TGTGCCAGCAGCCAAGTTCCGGGACAGGGGGACACCGGGGAGCTGTTTTTT | CASSQVPGQGDTGELFF | TRBD1 | TRBJ2-2 | . | TRBV3-1/TRBV3-2
TGTGCCAGCAGCGTAGCTAGCGGGGGATACACCGGGGAGCTGTTTTTT | CASSVASGGYTGELFF | TRBD2 | TRBJ2-2 | . | TRBV9
TGCAGTACCGAACTGGAAAACATTCAGTACTTC | CSTELENIQYF | . | TRBJ2-4 | . | TRBV20-1
TGTGCCAGCAGCCGGGCGGAATTCTCTGGAAACACCATATATTTT | CASSRAEFSGNTIYF | . | TRBJ1-3 | once | TRBV5-6
TGTGCCAGCAGCTTAGTGGCGCGGGGGGCGGAGACCCAGTACTTC | CASSLVARGAETQYF | TRBD2 | TRBJ2-5 | . | TRBV7-2
TGTGCCATCAGTGAGCCAAGGGGGGCCGTGCTTGGCTACACCTTC | CAISEPRGAVLGYTF | . | TRBJ1-2 | . | TRBV10-3
TGTGCCAGCAGTACGACAGGGGGGAGAACTGAAGCTTTCTTT | CASSTTGGRTEAFF | TRBD1 | TRBJ1-1 | . | TRBV27
TGTGCCAGTAGTGCGGGACAGGGGAGGTCTGGGGCCAACGTCCTGACTTTC | CASSAGQGRSGANVLTF | TRBD1 | TRBJ2-6 | . | TRBV19
TGTGCCAGCAGTGAACCGGGACAGCCCGGAAACACCATATATTTT | CASSEPGQPGNTIYF | TRBD1 | TRBJ1-3 | once | TRBV6-1
TGTGCCAGCAGCCCCCGGACAGTAAACACTGAAGCTTTCTTT | CASSPRTVNTEAFF | . | TRBJ1-1 | . | TRBV9